This T cell receptor (beta chain) was identified in a study of shared clonotypes between healthy human individuals. This CDR3 comprises 14 residues. The V end lost 8 bases, the J end lost 0 bases, and 13 bases lay between the germline ends. In germline, CDR1 is SNHLY, CDR2 FYNNEI. Profiling relied on immunoSEQ multiplex PCR, and the TCRdb table lists in-frame clones only, not all of them. The data contain 150,000 to 200,000 clones, 85% to 95% of them singletons. This TCR came from a woman aged 30 to 39 in good health. V is TRBV2 and J is TRBJ1-1; D call uncertain. Sequenced material: naive CD4+ T cells sorted from blood. Subset: CD45RA+ positively selected. The CDR3 sequence is CASGRLGLNTEAFF. In DNA, the CDR3 is TGTGCCAGCGGACGTTTGGGCCTGAACACTGAAGCTTTCTTT.